This TCR beta chain was captured in a study of blood T cells in healthy people across ages. The V end lost 10 bases, the J end lost 4 bases, and 20 bases lay between the germline ends. Looked up from germline, CDR1 is MDHEN and CDR2 is SYDVKM. The CDR3 is 14 amino acids. This clonotype was found a few times. Next came a second PCR, run for about 6 to 12 cycles, which used a sample-barcoded 5' primer along with a J-beta primer mix. All samples gave at least 3 million CDR3-containing paired-end reads. One entry per CDR3 protein, called by TCRdb with MiXCR from the 5' RACE reads. Here the sample spans about 1,400,000 distinct CDR3 sequences, around 59% being singletons.

Specimen: blood. The source of this sequence is a man between 18 and 29 years old in good health. This sequence joins TRBV28 and TRBJ2-7, with D hard to call. The CDR3 spells CATSFRVGTYEQYF. The CDR3 region has the DNA TGTGCCACCTCATTTAGGGTTGGTACTTACGAGCAGTACTTC.